A single sample gave rise to the 18 T cell receptor beta chains below, sequenced in a study of HIV-infected children after antiretroviral therapy interruption. The treatment denotes: PENTA 11 planned treatment interruption arm or continuous ART arm. A 3' RACE protocol on RNA, with unique molecular identifiers, produced the TCR library. Via MiXCR, TCRdb re-called the 3' RACE reads, giving one row per CDR3 protein. The sample contains some 51,000 distinct CDR3 sequences, 4.3% of which appear only once. The sample was CD45RA+ CD4+ T cells from PBMCs, pooled from several time points, taken from a donor given antiretroviral therapy, either interrupted or continuous. Subset of the sample: naive CD4+ CD45RA+ CD45RO- T cells. Source of these receptors: a pool of human donors with HIV.

This clonotype is medium-sized in the sample. V gene TRBV28 combines with J gene TRBJ2-1; D call uncertain. The length of the CDR3 is 15 residues. Trimming removed 2 bases from V and 4 bases from J, with 12 bases in between. CDR1 and CDR2 from the germline V gene are MDHEN and SYDVKM. The CDR3 DNA reads as TGTGCCAGCAGTTTAGTCGGCACCTCTTACAATGAGCAGTTCTTC. Translating it yields CASSLVGTSYNEQFF.

This clonotype came up many times. The chain uses TRBV3-1 and TRBJ2-1; 8 bases line up with TRBD2. The CDR3 has 15 amino acids. J gave up 7 bases and V 6 bases, and 11 bases lay outside the gene matches. Germline CDR1 reads LGHDT; CDR2 reads YNNKEL (reference sequence). In nucleotides, the CDR3 is TGTGCCAGCAGTCCGCCCGGGGGGGCCCTAAATGAGCAGTTCTTC. Translated: CASSPPGGALNEQFF.

The V gene is TRBV4-1, the J gene TRBJ2-1, with D hard to call. Trimming removed 0 bases from V and 10 bases from J, with 10 bases in between. This CDR3 has 13 residues. Per germline, CDR1 MGHRA and CDR2 YSYEKL. The CDR3 DNA follows: TGCGCCAGCAGCCAAGATACCGGAATCGAGCAGTTCTTC. Protein: CASSQDTGIEQFF.

The chain couples TRBV12-3 or TRBV12-4 to TRBJ1-5; 7 bases are a match to TRBD1. The CDR3 is 14 amino acids. V was pared by 7 bases and J by 2 bases, with 5 bases of the junction left unmatched. The CDR3 protein is CASMYRGGNQPQHF. In DNA form, the CDR3 reads TGTGCCAGCATGTACAGGGGAGGCAATCAGCCCCAGCATTTT.

This clonotype was recorded many times. The chain recombines TRBV19 with TRBJ2-3; no clear D gene. The germline CDR1 and CDR2 sequences are LNHDA and SQIVND (reference sequence). The CDR3 has 14 amino acids. V was shortened by 3 bases and J by 1 base, with 8 bases between the two germline ends. CDR3 loop: CASSILEGTDTQYF. The CDR3, as DNA: TGTGCCAGTAGTATCCTCGAGGGCACAGATACGCAGTATTTT.

There are many counts of this clonotype. V and J are TRBV5-6 and TRBJ1-1, with D perhaps matching TRBD1 (5 bases). CDR3 length: 14 amino acids. Germline V gene sequence: CDR1 SGHDT, CDR2 YYEEEE. Trimming pared 4 bases from V and 7 bases from J, leaving 17 bases between. For the CDR3, the DNA is TGTGCCAGCAGCGATCGGTTTACAGGACTTGAAGCTTTCTTT. Its translation is CASSDRFTGLEAFF.

This clonotype came up many times. The V call is TRBV20-1, the J call TRBJ2-7; tentatively, D is TRBD2 (7 bases). The CDR3 contains 22 residues. Trimming left V 0 bases short and J 5 bases short, with 38 bases between. Germline V gene lookup returns CDR1 DFQATT and CDR2 SNEGSKA (reference sequence). The CDR3 is CSARDRALGGGARFISRDEQYF. The CDR3 DNA is TGCAGTGCTAGAGATCGAGCACTTGGTGGGGGGGCTCGGTTTATCTCCCGGGACGAGCAGTACTTC.

The sample holds many counts of this clonotype. This chain uses TRBV19 with TRBJ1-5; TRBD1 aligns across 7 bases. Trimming took 8 bases from V and 3 from J; bases not matched to a gene: 10. This CDR3 spans 15 amino acids. Per the germline V gene, CDR1 is LNHDA and CDR2 is SQIVND (reference sequence). As DNA, the CDR3 is TGTGCCAGTTCCTACCGGGACAGCTACAATCAGCCCCAGCATTTT. It translates to CASSYRDSYNQPQHF.

This clonotype was counted ten times or more. This chain connects TRBV28 to TRBJ2-3, with D perhaps TRBD1 or TRBD2 (5 bases each). The CDR3 extends over 13 amino acids. Trimming removed 8 bases from V and 3 bases from J, with 12 bases in between. Germline loops: CDR1 MDHEN, CDR2 SYDVKM. CDR3 DNA: TGTGCCAGCGGGGTGAGGGGTACAGATACGCAGTATTTT. Translation gives CASGVRGTDTQYF.

This sequence joins TRBV4-3 and TRBJ2-6; TRBD2 matches 7 bases. The CDR3 is 16 residues long. Germline CDR1 reads LGHNA; CDR2 reads YSLEER. V trimming: 6 bases; J trimming: 2 bases; junction bases outside the gene matches: 7. The CDR3 region has the DNA TGCGCCAGCAGTTTATTCCGGGGGGCTGGGGCCAACGTCCTGACTTTC. This codes for CASSLFRGAGANVLTF.

The sample holds many counts of this clonotype. V is TRBV2 and J is TRBJ1-5; D unresolved. Looked up from germline, CDR1 is SNHLY and CDR2 is FYNNEI. Trimming removed 6 bases from V and 1 base from J, with 7 bases in between. This CDR3 is built from 13 residues. The CDR3: CASRTESNQPQHF. DNA of the CDR3: TGTGCCAGCAGAACGGAGAGCAATCAGCCCCAGCATTTT. Variable domain in full (rest from reference TRBV2 and TRBJ1-5): EPEVTQTPSHQVTQMGQEVILRCVPISNHLYFYWYRQILGQKVEFLVSFYNNEISEKSEIFDDQFSVERPDGSNFTLKIRSTKLEDSAMYFCASRTESNQPQHFGDGTRLSIL.

This clonotype has ten or more counts. The genes are TRBV29-1 and TRBJ2-1; 9 bases align to TRBD2. With V trimmed by 4 bases and J by 6 bases, 7 bases remained unmatched. CDR3 length equals 14 residues. Germline CDR1 and CDR2: SQVTM and ANQGSEA. CDR3 sequence (DNA): TGCAGCGTTGGCCCGGGACTAGCCTCCAATGAGCAGTTCTTC. Its protein product is CSVGPGLASNEQFF.

In this sample, this clonotype turned up a few times. V gene TRBV10-3 combines with J gene TRBJ2-5; 8 bases match TRBD2. The V segment lost 8 bases and the J segment 2 bases; nucleotides outside the gene matches: 7. The germline V gene has CDR1 ENHRY and CDR2 SYGVKD. The CDR3 contains 14 residues. CDR3 amino acids: CAISSGGVQETQYF. The CDR3 nucleotides are TGTGCCATCTCCAGCGGGGGTGTTCAAGAGACCCAGTACTTC.

This clonotype was observed many times. This chain connects TRBV25-1 to TRBJ2-6; a possible D gene is TRBD1 (5 bases). CDR1 and CDR2 (germline): MGHDK, SYGVNS. CDR3 length: 15 amino acids. Trimming cost V 1 base and J 3 bases, with 7 bases left between them. Here the CDR3 DNA reads TGTGCCAGCAGTGAATCAGGGCGTGGGGCCAACGTCCTGACTTTC. Translating it yields CASSESGRGANVLTF.

This clonotype appeared many times. The chain combines TRBV13 with TRBJ2-7, with TRBD1 matching over 7 bases. Losses at the gene ends were 5 bases for V and 2 bases for J; bases not matched to a gene: 12. This CDR3 is built from 16 residues. From germline, CDR1 is PRHDT and CDR2 FYEKMQ (reference sequence). CDR3 in DNA: TGTGCCAGCAGCCGATTCCTGTCGCAGGGGGCCTACGAGCAGTACTTC. Translated, it gives CASSRFLSQGAYEQYF.

This chain uses TRBV12-1 with TRBJ2-6; the DNA was not used to check the table's D call, TRBD1. TRBV12-1 is flagged as a pseudogene. The CDR3 loop spans 18 amino acids. The CDR3 DNA is TGTGCCAGCAGCACAACAGGGGGCCCCTCCTCTGGGGCCAACGTCCTGACTTTC. It specifies CASSTTGGPSSGANVLTF.

This clonotype was counted between two and nine times. The chain couples TRBV10-3 to TRBJ2-7; perhaps TRBD2 as D (6 bases). Between the trimmed V and J ends, which lost 5 bases and 0 bases, there was a span of 11 bases. Germline V gene data show CDR1 as ENHRY and CDR2 as SYGVKD. The CDR3 contains 14 residues. The CDR3, as DNA: TGTGCCATCAGTCGGGCGGGGAGCTCCTACGAGCAGTACTTC. It codes for CAISRAGSSYEQYF.

V usage is TRBV27 and J usage is TRBJ1-1; a possible D gene is TRBD1 (5 bases). The CDR3 totals 11 residues. V was cut by 7 bases and J by 10 bases, with 13 bases left in between. Germline V gene sequence: CDR1 MNHEY, CDR2 SMNVEV (reference sequence). CDR3 residues: CASNPGGRAFF. The DNA of the CDR3 is TGTGCCAGCAACCCGGGGGGGAGAGCTTTCTTT.